This T cell receptor (beta chain) was sequenced during a study of a mutant IDH1 vaccine in newly diagnosed glioma. Study at large: Patients arrived already treated with radiotherapy, temozolomide, or both, most having had both.

V dropped 5 bases and J dropped 0 bases, with 14 bases sitting between them. CDR1 LNHDA and CDR2 SQIVND come from the germline V gene (reference sequence). The CDR3 sequence is 16 residues long. On this clone: Its target is not known.

As for time point: baseline, week 1 (first vaccination visit). Indicated treatment: pre-vaccination baseline after standard-of-care therapy. Astrocytomas found in donors were new, WHO grade 3 or 4, IDH1-mutant and ATRX-lost. Broader study findings: Altogether, approximately 93% of patients exhibited vaccine-induced immune responses. Seemingly, pseudoprogression had no relation to changes in the top peripheral T cell clonotypes.

The protocol was immunoSEQ multiplex PCR, while the TCRdb copy is restricted to in-frame clones and leaves out a portion. Of just under 95,000 clones listed, about four fifths are singletons. The clonotype originates from a man in his forties or fifties with glioma. V is TRBV19 and J is TRBJ2-1; tentatively, D is TRBD1 (6 bases). The material sequenced was PBMCs, taken from a glioma patient treated with radiotherapy, temozolomide or both. In DNA form, the CDR3 reads TGTGCCAGTAGTTCCTCCGGGACAAGCTCCTACAATGAGCAGTTCTTC. This gives the protein CASSSSGTSSYNEQFF.